A single T cell receptor (beta chain) is shown here with its context. The sample is drawn from a study of blood T cell repertoires in COVID-19. The wider study: Acute and convalescent COVID-19 specimens originated in the United States, Italy and Spain. Sources were T cells, B-cell-depleted T cells, or PBMCs; the material itself was cDNA or gDNA.

The authors' processing: Estimates of nucleated cell counts were drawn from the amplification of reference gene primers. Repertoires were generated with immunoSEQ multiplex PCR, while TCRdb's copy carries only in-frame clones and drops some. V, J and clone size derive from that table, while D and trimming were established from the DNA sequence. The sample shows about 220,000 clones, roughly 88% of them seen only once. Trimming removed 6 bases from V and 0 bases from J; junction bases left unmatched: 5. The CDR3 sequence is 15 residues long. Germline V gene lookup returns CDR1 ENHRY and CDR2 SYGVKD. The TCR sequence derives from a man aged 25-45 years who had recovered from COVID-19. Sequenced sample: peripheral blood. The J gene is TRBJ2-7, the V gene TRBV10-3, with 10 bases matching TRBD1. CDR3 nucleotide sequence: TGTGCCATCAGGACCGGGACAGGGGCCTCCTACGAGCAGTACTTC. Protein product: CAIRTGTGASYEQYF.